This is a list of T cell receptor beta chains from one sample in a study of shared clonotypes between healthy human individuals. Measured with immunoSEQ multiplex PCR; TCRdb has only the in-frame clones, and not every one. The table records around 2.5 million clones, more than 85% of them present only once. The sequencing sample was made of naive CD4+ T cells from PBMCs. These receptors all stem from a man between 18 and 29 years old in good health. Some clones in this sample may be carry-over from other donors' samples. Each CDR3 is given with its conserved first and last residue. A D gene is named only where the DNA matches it firmly.

d_gene: TRBD1; v_gene: TRBV5-6; len: 18; j_gene: TRBJ2-2; CDR3aa: CASSLESGTGFYTGELFF
d_gene: -; v_gene: TRBV7-2; len: 15; j_gene: TRBJ2-7; CDR3aa: CASSTTGQYSYEQYF
d_gene: -; v_gene: TRBV18; len: 14; j_gene: TRBJ2-7; CDR3aa: CASSPPTGLSEQYF
d_gene: -; v_gene: TRBV19; len: 14; j_gene: TRBJ2-4; CDR3aa: CASSSRSWGDIQYF
d_gene: -; v_gene: TRBV19; len: 13; j_gene: TRBJ2-3; CDR3aa: CASQVRGADTQYF
d_gene: -; v_gene: TRBV11-3; len: 14; j_gene: TRBJ2-3; CDR3aa: CASSLGGSTDTQYF
d_gene: -; v_gene: TRBV5-1; len: 14; j_gene: TRBJ2-2; CDR3aa: CASSLTGSTGELFF
d_gene: -; v_gene: TRBV7-3; len: 15; j_gene: TRBJ2-5; CDR3aa: CASSLDSNTPGTQYF
d_gene: -; v_gene: TRBV7-2; len: 16; j_gene: TRBJ2-2; CDR3aa: CASSLVGTTNTGELFF
d_gene: TRBD2; v_gene: TRBV27; len: 16; j_gene: TRBJ2-1; CDR3aa: CASSSPGASGDNEQFF
d_gene: -; v_gene: TRBV27; len: 14; j_gene: TRBJ2-5; CDR3aa: CASSARAVGETQYF
d_gene: TRBD1; v_gene: TRBV28; len: 15; j_gene: TRBJ1-3; CDR3aa: CASSLSGGPGNTIYF
d_gene: -; v_gene: TRBV5-1; len: 14; j_gene: TRBJ2-3; CDR3aa: CASSSNTGPDTQYF
d_gene: -; v_gene: TRBV11-3; len: 14; j_gene: TRBJ2-7; CDR3aa: CASSLGGSSYEQYF
d_gene: -; v_gene: TRBV2; len: 14; j_gene: TRBJ2-7; CDR3aa: CASSEFGPTYEQYF
d_gene: -; v_gene: TRBV20-1; len: 11; j_gene: TRBJ2-1; CDR3aa: CSASRGDEQFF
d_gene: -; v_gene: TRBV2; len: 14; j_gene: TRBJ2-2; CDR3aa: CASKIQGWTGELFF
d_gene: -; v_gene: TRBV6-1; len: 17; j_gene: TRBJ1-1; CDR3aa: CASSEVRGTIENTEAFF
d_gene: -; v_gene: TRBV5-1; len: 14; j_gene: TRBJ1-6; CDR3aa: CASSTTGYNSPLHF
d_gene: -; v_gene: TRBV29-1; len: 12; j_gene: TRBJ2-7; CDR3aa: CSVAGADSPELF
d_gene: TRBD2; v_gene: TRBV9; len: 15; j_gene: TRBJ2-3; CDR3aa: CASSWTSDRTDTQYF
d_gene: -; v_gene: TRBV2; len: 12; j_gene: TRBJ1-4; CDR3aa: CASRYTLGALIF
d_gene: -; v_gene: TRBV10-3; len: 14; j_gene: TRBJ2-7; CDR3aa: CAISEAGQTYEQYF
d_gene: -; v_gene: TRBV7-3; len: 14; j_gene: TRBJ2-7; CDR3aa: CASRETSVSGEQYF
d_gene: TRBD2; v_gene: TRBV30; len: 16; j_gene: TRBJ2-5; CDR3aa: CAWSQGLAKTQETQYF
d_gene: -; v_gene: TRBV5-3; len: 14; j_gene: TRBJ1-4; CDR3aa: CARSHLGGGEKLFF
d_gene: -; v_gene: TRBV20-1; len: 10; j_gene: TRBJ2-5; CDR3aa: CSAFDRTQYF
d_gene: -; v_gene: TRBV5-1; len: 15; j_gene: TRBJ2-5; CDR3aa: CASSVGTANQETQYF
d_gene: TRBD1; v_gene: TRBV5-6; len: 14; j_gene: TRBJ2-2; CDR3aa: CASSFNRGTGELFF
d_gene: TRBD1; v_gene: TRBV9; len: 18; j_gene: TRBJ2-1; CDR3aa: CASSFRDRGALSYNEQFF
d_gene: TRBD1; v_gene: TRBV30; len: 15; j_gene: TRBJ2-7; CDR3aa: CAWSGDRGLGGEQYF
d_gene: -; v_gene: TRBV9; len: 16; j_gene: TRBJ1-3; CDR3aa: CASSEPSSRSGNTIYF
d_gene: -; v_gene: TRBV28; len: 14; j_gene: TRBJ1-2; CDR3aa: CASSREWVDYGYTF
d_gene: TRBD2; v_gene: TRBV19; len: 13; j_gene: TRBJ2-7; CDR3aa: CASSIAGAGQQYF
d_gene: -; v_gene: TRBV6-6; len: 14; j_gene: TRBJ1-1; CDR3aa: CASSPRTMNTEAFF
d_gene: -; v_gene: TRBV4-2; len: 14; j_gene: TRBJ2-1; CDR3aa: CASSQRGTFNEQFF
d_gene: TRBD1; v_gene: TRBV6-1; len: 15; j_gene: TRBJ2-7; CDR3aa: CASRIEGGQHYEQYF